This record covers a single T cell receptor (beta chain). This entry belongs to a study of blood T cell repertoires in COVID-19. Study background: Some COVID-19 samples were acute and others convalescent; all came from the United States, Italy and Spain. Sources were T cells, B-cell-depleted T cells, or PBMCs; the material itself was cDNA or gDNA.

Seattle cases were enrolled at active infection and followed longitudinally. Original processing methods: Reference gene primers were amplified, and this amplification served to estimate nucleated cell counts. Using immunoSEQ multiplex PCR, the repertoire was profiled, and TCRdb retains in-frame clones only, with some absent. The V and J calls and clone size come from that table; D and trimming were worked out from the DNA. The sample comprises fewer than 350,000 clones, over 80% of which are singletons, and just over 9.5% rests with the top ten. Germline values: CDR1 MNHEY, CDR2 SVGAGI. CDR3 length equals 15 residues. V shed 6 bases, J shed 5 bases, and the junction held 12 bases outside the gene matches.

This TCR derives from a man aged 25-40 years with COVID-19, enrolled during active disease. The chain employs TRBV6-5 and TRBJ1-1; 7 nucleotides agree with TRBD1. The sequenced sample was peripheral blood. The DNA of the CDR3 is TGTGCCAGCAGGCAAAACACAGGGGCTTGGACTGAAGCTTTCTTT. It is translated as CASRQNTGAWTEAFF.